This T cell receptor (beta chain) was captured in a study of blood T cells in healthy people across ages. Study results and caveats: Older age coincided with a roughly linear decline in TCR beta diversity per million T cells. PBMCs that were unsorted prevented a conclusive naive versus antigen-experienced comparison.

The use of a sample-barcoded 5' primer and a J-beta primer mix characterized a second PCR of roughly 6 to 11 cycles. Tags on each cDNA molecule came from a template-switch adaptor with 12 random nucleotides. TCRdb analysed the 5' RACE reads with MiXCR anew, one entry per CDR3 protein. The sample lists about 1,000,000 distinct CDR3 sequences; 45% were seen once. Note on this clonotype: The antigen remains unidentified.

Trimming removed 7 bases at V and 0 bases at J, with 14 bases between. CDR3 size: 15 residues. Germline lookup yields CDR1 MDHEN and CDR2 SYDVKM. This chain links TRBV28 with TRBJ2-3; maybe TRBD1 (6 bases). The sample comprised blood. This clonotype was obtained from a woman in her sixties or seventies in good health. CDR3 in amino acids: CASTSGESSTDTQYF. The DNA for the CDR3 is TGTGCCAGCACGTCAGGGGAGTCCAGCACAGATACGCAGTATTTT.